What follows describes a single T cell receptor beta chain. Different DNA sequences within this sample yield the same CDR3. These data originate in a study of T cell responses to AZD1222 COVID-19 vaccine. V dropped 0 bases and J dropped 5 bases, with 4 bases sitting between them. This CDR3 spans 12 amino acids. Per the germline V gene, CDR1 is SGHTA and CDR2 is FQGNSA. This table comes from immunoSEQ multiplex PCR, and its TCRdb copy is limited to in-frame clones, with some not included. The sample consists of over 150,000 clones, around nine tenths of them appearing once. This chain joins TRBV7-2 and TRBJ2-5; D not certain. Sequenced material: peripheral blood, taken 28 days after the second AZD1222 dose. This clonotype was obtained from an adult who received the AZD1222 COVID-19 vaccine. Written as DNA, the CDR3 is TGTGCCAGCAGCTTAGCGCGGGAGACCCAGTACTTC. Amino acid sequence: CASSLARETQYF.